These 14 T cell receptor beta chains share one sample of origin, sequenced in a study of T cell responses to AZD1222 COVID-19 vaccine. TCRdb's copy holds only in-frame clones and misses some; the assay was immunoSEQ multiplex PCR. The sample lists around 190,000 clones; about 91% were seen once. Sequenced here: peripheral blood, sampled on day 0 of AZD1222 vaccination. These receptors were obtained from an adult in good health.

The chain combines TRBV29-1 with TRBJ1-3, with D perhaps TRBD1 (5 bases). The CDR3 has 16 amino acids. Deletions cut 3 bases from V and 4 bases from J, with 19 bases between. Germline-derived CDR1 and CDR2 are SQVTM and ANQGSEA. CDR3: CSVEPFTVGQGNTIYF. As DNA, the CDR3 is TGCAGCGTTGAGCCTTTCACCGTGGGGCAAGGAAACACCATATATTTT.

J is TRBJ1-2 and V is TRBV19, with D possibly TRBD1 on 5 matching bases. Germline values: CDR1 LNHDA, CDR2 SQIVND (reference sequence). The length of the CDR3 is 15 residues. Trimming removed 5 bases from V and 2 bases from J, with 15 bases in between. The CDR3 is CASSLPGGRNYGYTF. The CDR3 DNA reads as TGTGCCAGTAGTCTCCCCGGGGGGAGAAACTATGGCTACACCTTC.

The chain joins TRBV4-1 to TRBJ2-3; D could derive from TRBD1 or TRBD2 (5 bases each). Germline V gene data show CDR1 as MGHRA and CDR2 as YSYEKL. The V end was cut by 0 bases, the J end by 0 bases, with 16 bases between. The CDR3 length is 18 residues. The CDR3 sequence: CASSQDWGTSPSTDTQYF. The CDR3 bases are TGCGCCAGCAGCCAAGATTGGGGGACCTCACCTAGCACAGATACGCAGTATTTT.

V and J are TRBV14 and TRBJ2-7, with 7 bases fitting TRBD2. CDR3 length equals 16 residues. Losses at the gene ends were 1 base for V and 0 bases for J; bases not matched to a gene: 6. Germline CDR1 reads SGHDN; CDR2 reads FVKESK. The CDR3, as DNA: TGTGCCAGCAGCCAAGGGCGGGGGTCGGGCTCCTACGAGCAGTACTTC. This sequence encodes CASSQGRGSGSYEQYF. Combining the CDR3 with reference TRBV14 and TRBJ2-7 gives the whole variable domain EAGVTQFPSHSVIEKGQTVTLRCDPISGHDNLYWYRRVMGKEIKFLLHFVKESKQDESGMPNNRFLAERTGGTYSTLKVQPAELEDSGVYFCASSQGRGSGSYEQYFGPGTRLTVT.

The V and J genes are TRBV9 and TRBJ1-2; D is ambiguous. CDR1 is SGDLS and CDR2 is YYNGEE in the germline V gene. The V end was cut by 3 bases, the J end by 2 bases, with 11 bases between. CDR3 length: 14 residues. CDR3 amino acids: CASSAEGGNYGYTF. Here the CDR3 DNA reads TGTGCCAGCAGCGCCGAAGGAGGGAACTATGGCTACACCTTC.

The chain links TRBV7-9 to TRBJ2-1; the D is unclear. V was clipped by 1 base and J by 6 bases, with 10 bases between them. Germline loops: CDR1 SEHNR, CDR2 FQNEAQ (reference sequence). The CDR3 runs to 14 residues. The CDR3 DNA sequence: TGTGCCAGCAGCTTAGGGGCTAGTAGCAATGAGCAGTTCTTC. As protein: CASSLGASSNEQFF.

This rearrangement joins TRBV13 to TRBJ1-2; no clear D gene. This CDR3 has 12 amino acids. The V and J ends lost 2 bases and 6 bases respectively, with 7 bases between them. Germline V gene lookup returns CDR1 PRHDT and CDR2 FYEKMQ (reference sequence). The CDR3 here is CASSLSGNGYTF. The CDR3 nucleotides read TGTGCCAGCAGCTTATCGGGTAATGGCTACACCTTC.

V is TRBV3-1 (or the pseudogene TRBV3-2) and J is TRBJ2-1; 13 bases fit TRBD2. The CDR3 loop spans 17 amino acids. Trimming cost V 5 bases and J 0 bases; bases outside gene matches: 4. Germline CDR1 is LGHDT and CDR2 is YNNKEL (reference sequence). The CDR3 DNA follows: TGTGCCAGCAGCTTAAGGACTAGCGGGAGCTCCTACAATGAGCAGTTCTTC. As protein: CASSLRTSGSSYNEQFF.

The chain recombines TRBV4-3 with TRBJ1-1, with D perhaps TRBD1 (6 bases). Germline V gene sequence: CDR1 LGHNA, CDR2 YSLEER. The CDR3 has 12 amino acids. Trimming left V 1 base short and J 11 bases short, with 11 bases between. In DNA, the CDR3 is TGCGCCAGCAGCCAAGTACAGGGTAACGCTTTCTTT. This encodes CASSQVQGNAFF.

The chain combines TRBV5-1 with TRBJ2-6, with D hard to call. The germline V gene has CDR1 SGHRS and CDR2 YFSETQ. This CDR3 has 16 residues. V lost 1 base to trimming and J lost 0 bases, with 8 bases between them. The CDR3 protein is CASSLYANSGANVLTF. In DNA form, the CDR3 reads TGCGCCAGCAGCTTGTACGCAAACTCTGGGGCCAACGTCCTGACTTTC.

The rearrangement joins TRBV6-6 to TRBJ2-2; D tentatively reads TRBD1 or TRBD2 (5 bases each). Germline V lookup: CDR1 MNHNY, CDR2 SVGAGI (reference sequence). V lost 4 bases, J lost 5 bases, and 14 bases lay in between. CDR3 length: 15 amino acids. CDR3 protein: CASSFTLGETGELFF. As DNA, the CDR3 is TGTGCCAGCAGTTTTACTCTGGGGGAGACCGGGGAGCTGTTTTTT.

This chain joins TRBV23-1 and TRBJ2-3; D might be TRBD2 (5 bases). TRBV23-1 is classed as an ORF, of uncertain function. V was shortened by 2 bases and J by 2 bases, with 8 bases between the two germline ends. This CDR3 is built from 14 residues. The CDR3 sequence is CASSQGLLTDTQYF. In DNA form, the CDR3 reads TGCGCCAGCAGTCAAGGACTTCTCACAGATACGCAGTATTTT.

The chain's CDR3 is CASSLTGGAYGYTF. The CDR3 DNA is TGTGCCAGCAGTTTGACAGGGGGGGCCTATGGCTACACCTTC. The chain couples TRBV27 to TRBJ1-2, with 9 bases identical to TRBD1. V lost 3 bases, J lost 4 bases, and 3 bases stayed unmatched. Germline V lookup: CDR1 MNHEY, CDR2 SMNVEV (reference sequence). The CDR3 loop spans 14 amino acids.

The chain couples TRBV7-6 to TRBJ2-5; D is possibly TRBD1 or TRBD2 (5 bases each). The germline V and J ends were trimmed by 1 base and 6 bases, with 15 bases remaining between them. The CDR3 is 15 amino acids. CDR1 and CDR2 (germline): SGHVS, FNYEAQ. CDR3 nucleotide sequence: TGTGCCAGCAGCTTAGGCCCGGGACGGGAACAGACCCAGTACTTC. Protein sequence: CASSLGPGREQTQYF.